Below, 21 T cell receptor beta chains from the same sample are listed, as sequenced in a study of T cells in Graves' hyperthyroidism and ophthalmopathy. TCR beta CDR3 sequences were amplified from RNA transcripts. First-round RT-PCR targeting the TCR CDR3 was performed with the HTBI primer set. MiXCR, run by TCRdb on the multiplex PCR reads, gives a single entry per CDR3 protein. The sample shows 730,000 or so distinct CDR3 sequences, around 19% of them seen only once. Sample: blood. The receptors were sampled from a woman aged 50 to 65 with Graves' hyperthyroidism that later progressed to Graves' ophthalmopathy.

This clonotype appeared a few times. This chain uses TRBV6-1 with TRBJ2-3; tentatively, D is TRBD2 (5 bases). Trimming cost V 7 bases and J 1 base, with 15 bases left between them. The germline gives CDR1 MNHNS, CDR2 SASEGT. CDR3 length equals 15 residues. The CDR3, as DNA: TGTGCCAGCACCCGGAACGGGGTGGGCACAGATACGCAGTATTTT. It codes for CASTRNGVGTDTQYF.

This clonotype was picked up many times. The chain joins TRBV20-1 to TRBJ2-1; D gene unclear. This CDR3 region has 10 residues. CDR1 and CDR2 from the germline V gene are DFQATT and SNEGSKA (reference sequence). The CDR3 reads CSPRYNEQFF. The CDR3 region has the DNA TGCAGCCCCCGGTACAATGAGCAGTTCTTC.

This clonotype came up many times. The V and J genes are TRBV18 and TRBJ1-1, with a tentative D call TRBD1 (6 bases). The CDR3 length is 13 residues. Germline V gene data show CDR1 as KGHSH and CDR2 as LQKENI. V lost 8 bases and J 2 bases, leaving 12 bases between the germline ends. CDR3 loop: CASSPGVNTEAFF. The CDR3 DNA reads TGTGCCAGCAGCCCAGGGGTCAACACTGAAGCTTTCTTT.

This clonotype has more than one count but fewer than ten. This chain connects TRBV7-9 to TRBJ1-2; 8 nucleotides align to TRBD1. Trimming removed 5 bases from V and 2 bases from J; junction bases left unmatched: 7. Germline V gene data show CDR1 as SEHNR and CDR2 as FQNEAQ (reference sequence). This CDR3 has 15 residues. The CDR3 DNA follows: TGTGCCAGCAGCGAGACCGACAGGGGAAACTATGGCTACACCTTC. This encodes CASSETDRGNYGYTF.

The sample holds many counts of this clonotype. The genes are TRBV11-2 and TRBJ2-7; D might be TRBD1 or TRBD2, each matching 6 bases. CDR1 and CDR2 from the germline V gene are SGHAT and FQNNGV. This CDR3 is 15 amino acids long. The V gene lost 1 base and the J gene lost 6 bases, with 16 bases spanning the gap. The CDR3 here is CASSLGGAPAGEQYF. DNA for the CDR3: TGTGCCAGCAGCTTAGGGGGGGCGCCCGCGGGCGAGCAGTACTTC.

This clonotype was found many times. The V call is TRBV20-1, the J call TRBJ2-7; 9 bases fit TRBD1. The V and J ends lost 7 bases and 2 bases, in that order; junction bases with no gene match: 9. Germline CDR1 reads DFQATT; CDR2 reads SNEGSKA (reference sequence). The CDR3 is 14 amino acids. The CDR3 coding sequence is TGCAGTGTATACCGGGACAGGGAAGCCTACGAGCAGTACTTC. Its translation is CSVYRDREAYEQYF.

This clonotype appeared many times. This sequence joins TRBV2 and TRBJ2-3, with D perhaps TRBD1 (5 bases). V lost 5 bases and J lost 3, with 12 bases in between. This CDR3 comprises 14 residues. The germline gives CDR1 SNHLY, CDR2 FYNNEI. CDR3 amino acids: CASSSLSGTDTQYF. The CDR3 DNA is TGTGCCAGCAGTTCTTTATCAGGGACAGATACGCAGTATTTT.

This clonotype has just one count. The gene calls are TRBV14 and TRBJ1-1; TRBD1 matches 9 bases. V gave up 0 bases and J gave up 5 bases; unmatched junction bases: 10. CDR1 is SGHDN and CDR2 is FVKESK in the germline V gene. The CDR3 consists of 17 residues. CDR3 bases: TGTGCCAGCAGCCAAGAAATCGGGACAGGGCTTTGGACTGAAGCTTTCTTT. Protein: CASSQEIGTGLWTEAFF.

This clonotype has a handful of counts. The V and J genes are TRBV29-1 and TRBJ1-3, with a weak D call TRBD1 (6 bases). The CDR3 has 13 amino acids. V was shortened by 4 bases and J by 7 bases, with 14 bases between the two germline ends. Germline V gene lookup returns CDR1 SQVTM and CDR2 ANQGSEA. The CDR3 sequence is CSVGRGADNTIYF. The CDR3 DNA is TGCAGCGTTGGCAGGGGCGCGGACAACACCATATATTTT.

V and J are TRBV6-4 and TRBJ2-1; perhaps TRBD2 as D (6 bases). Germline CDR1 is MRHNA and CDR2 is SNTAGT. V was trimmed by 7 bases and J by 9 bases, leaving 13 bases between them. This CDR3 is built from 12 residues. CDR3: CASTDRGGEQFF. CDR3 DNA: TGTGCCAGCACAGACCGGGGAGGTGAGCAGTTCTTC.

The V and J genes are TRBV20-1 and TRBJ1-3; D remains ambiguous. Trimming took 6 bases from V and 1 from J, leaving 16 bases between them. Germline V gene data show CDR1 as DFQATT and CDR2 as SNEGSKA (reference sequence). This CDR3 comprises 15 residues. DNA of the CDR3: TGCAGTGCAAATATGGGAACGGGATCTGGAAACACCATATATTTT. Translation: CSANMGTGSGNTIYF.

The rearrangement joins TRBV7-8 to TRBJ1-1; D is unclear. Germline loops: CDR1 SGHVS, CDR2 FQNEAQ. CDR3 length: 14 amino acids. Trimming removed 1 base from V and 7 bases from J, with 13 bases in between. Written as DNA, the CDR3 is TGTGCCAGCAGCTTAGAGGTCGTGTACAGTGAAGCTTTCTTT. It encodes CASSLEVVYSEAFF.

This clonotype was seen many times. This chain uses TRBV11-2 with TRBJ1-6; unclear D gene. V dropped 1 base and J dropped 8 bases, with 6 bases sitting between them. The CDR3 spans 13 residues. Per the germline V gene, CDR1 is SGHAT and CDR2 is FQNNGV. The CDR3 spells CASSLVGYSPLHF. In nucleotides, the CDR3 is TGTGCCAGCAGCTTAGTTGGGTATTCACCCCTCCACTTT.

The table lists this clonotype with a few counts. This CDR3 is CASSLARASGEETQYF. As DNA, the CDR3 is TGTGCCAGCAGCTTAGCGCGTGCCAGCGGCGAGGAGACCCAGTACTTC. V gene TRBV7-9 combines with J gene TRBJ2-5; D is possibly TRBD2 (5 bases). The V gene's germline CDR1 is SEHNR and CDR2 FQNEAQ (reference sequence). The V and J ends lost 0 bases and 5 bases respectively, with 16 bases between them. The CDR3 contains 16 residues.

This chain connects TRBV7-3 to TRBJ2-3, with no clear D. The V gene's germline CDR1 is SGHTA and CDR2 FQGTGA. Trimming took 2 bases from V and 3 from J, leaving 12 bases between them. The CDR3 consists of 15 residues. CDR3: CASSLGVVSTDTQYF. CDR3 DNA sequence: TGTGCCAGCAGCTTAGGCGTAGTGAGTACAGATACGCAGTATTTT.

This clonotype was observed at least ten times. V gene TRBV11-2 combines with J gene TRBJ2-3, with no clear D. Germline CDR1 and CDR2: SGHAT and FQNNGV. The V end was cut by 5 bases, the J end by 1 base, with 13 bases between. The CDR3 has 15 residues. The CDR3 region has the DNA TGTGCCAGCAGCCCTACCCCCCGGGGCACAGATACGCAGTATTTT. The encoded protein is CASSPTPRGTDTQYF.

Details on this clonotype: Being one base from a much bigger clone, this may be a read error. The chain combines TRBV7-8 with TRBJ1-1; D gene ambiguous. Germline V gene lookup returns CDR1 SGHVS and CDR2 FQNEAQ. This CDR3 has 14 amino acids. As DNA, the CDR3 is TGTACCAGCAGCTTAGCGGGAGGCTTCACTGAAGCTTTCTTT. Its protein product is CTSSLAGGFTEAFF.

This chain uses TRBV20-1 with TRBJ1-5; D gene ambiguous. The V and J ends lost 0 bases and 0 bases respectively, with 21 bases between them. CDR1 DFQATT and CDR2 SNEGSKA come from the germline V gene (reference sequence). This CDR3 contains 19 residues. DNA for the CDR3: TGCAGTGCTAGAGATCCGGGATTTAAAGGCCCATATAGCAATCAGCCCCAGCATTTT. Its protein product is CSARDPGFKGPYSNQPQHF.

The table lists this clonotype with a few counts. V gene TRBV6-1 combines with J gene TRBJ1-3; D unresolved. Germline V gene sequence: CDR1 MNHNS, CDR2 SASEGT. The length of the CDR3 is 15 residues. V lost 6 bases and J lost 0, with 12 bases in between. CDR3 coding DNA: TGTGCCAGCAGCATAAAGGGTTCCTCTGGAAACACCATATATTTT. Its protein is CASSIKGSSGNTIYF.

This chain joins TRBV2 and TRBJ2-5, with D unclear. The CDR3 contains 12 residues. Trimming removed 3 bases from V and 4 bases from J, with 6 bases in between. From germline, CDR1 is SNHLY and CDR2 FYNNEI. CDR3 nucleotide sequence: TGTGCCAGCAGTGATGCGCGAGAGACCCAGTACTTC. Its translation is CASSDARETQYF.

The chain joins TRBV20-1 to TRBJ1-3; 8 nucleotides agree with TRBD1. With V trimmed by 5 bases and J by 8 bases, 2 bases remained unmatched. The CDR3 is made up of 11 amino acids. Germline CDR1 is DFQATT and CDR2 is SNEGSKA (reference sequence). The CDR3 loop reads CSADRGDTIYF. CDR3 DNA sequence: TGCAGTGCTGACAGGGGAGACACCATATATTTT.